This is a list of T cell receptor beta chains from one sample in a study of T cell responses to AZD1222 COVID-19 vaccine. Here immunoSEQ multiplex PCR was the method, and the copy in TCRdb shows in-frame clones only, minus some. This sample yields 130,000 or so clones, of which over 85% are seen a single time; around 0.9% belongs to the top ten. The sequencing here drew on peripheral blood, taken on day 0 of MenACWY control vaccination. These receptors were collected from an adult in good health. Each CDR3 is given with its conserved first and last residue. A D gene is named only where the DNA matches it firmly. Clone size is shown for a subset of rows, as once, few, many or a class of expanded clone.

d_call	v_call	j_call	clone_size	cdr3_nt	cdr3_aa
NA	TRBV5-5	TRBJ1-6	NA	TGTGCCAGCAGCCCCATTCAGAATTCACCCCTCCACTTT	CASSPIQNSPLHF
NA	TRBV11-2	TRBJ1-6	NA	TGTGCCAGCAGCTTAGACAGGGTGGTTTCACCCCTCCACTTT	CASSLDRVVSPLHF
NA	TRBV19	TRBJ2-7	NA	TGTGCCAGTAGTAAAAACCCAGCTGCCTACGAGCAGTACTTC	CASSKNPAAYEQYF
NA	TRBV3-1/TRBV3-2	TRBJ1-1	NA	TGTGCCAGCAGCCAAGAATCCGGTCTGTTCACTGAAGCTTTCTTT	CASSQESGLFTEAFF
NA	TRBV5-4	TRBJ1-6	NA	TGTGCCAGCAGCTCAGGGGTCGTGGGATCACCCCTCCACTTT	CASSSGVVGSPLHF
TRBD1	TRBV6-5	TRBJ2-5	NA	TGTGCCAGCAGTTACCTTCGACAGGGGGCGAGAGAGACCCAGTACTTC	CASSYLRQGARETQYF
NA	TRBV7-9	TRBJ2-3	NA	TGTGCCAGCAGGGGGGATACTAGCACAGATACGCAGTATTTT	CASRGDTSTDTQYF
NA	TRBV5-1	TRBJ2-2	NA	TGCGCCAGCAGCTTGGAGACACTCCGAGCCGGGGAGCTGTTTTTT	CASSLETLRAGELFF
TRBD1	TRBV4-2	TRBJ2-7	NA	TGTGCCAGCAGCAAAAACGCCCACAGGGGGTCCTCCTACGAGCAGTACTTC	CASSKNAHRGSSYEQYF
NA	TRBV24-1	TRBJ1-1	once	TGTGCCACCAGGGAAAGAGCCGTACAGCCCGATCTGAACACTGAAGCTTTCTTT	CATRERAVQPDLNTEAFF
TRBD1	TRBV27	TRBJ1-1	NA	TGTGCCAGCAGTTCAAGAGACAGGGTGGTGAACACTGAAGCTTTCTTT	CASSSRDRVVNTEAFF
NA	TRBV5-1	TRBJ1-1	NA	TGCGCCAGTTCCCCCCCAGGGAGCACTGAAGCTTTCTTT	CASSPPGSTEAFF
TRBD2	TRBV7-2	TRBJ2-1	NA	TGTGCCAGCAGCTTATTAACTGCTAGCGGTTTTCAGTTCTTC	CASSLLTASGFQFF
TRBD1	TRBV14	TRBJ1-4	NA	TGTGCCAGCAGCCAATGGCCGGGACAGGGGGATGAAAAACTGTTTTTT	CASSQWPGQGDEKLFF
NA	TRBV4-1	TRBJ2-2	NA	TGCGCCAGCAGCCATCCCCGGGCGAGGACCGGGGAGCTGTTTTTT	CASSHPRARTGELFF
NA	TRBV7-2	TRBJ1-1	NA	TGTGCCAGCAGCTCTAAATCCGGGGTTAGAACTGAAGCTTTCTTT	CASSSKSGVRTEAFF
NA	TRBV4-1	TRBJ1-6	NA	TGCGCCAGCAGCCAAGCTGTCAGGCTCATTTCACCCCTCCACTTT	CASSQAVRLISPLHF
NA	TRBV4-1	TRBJ2-1	NA	TGCGCCAGCAGCCACGAGAGGCCTGAAGGGAGCTCCTACAATGAGCAGTTCTTC	CASSHERPEGSSYNEQFF
NA	TRBV19	TRBJ1-3	NA	TGTGCCAGTAGCCACAGGGAGGGAAACACCATATATTTT	CASSHREGNTIYF
NA	TRBV29-1	TRBJ1-1	NA	TGCAGCGTTGATGGCCAGACAGACACTGAAGCTTTCTTT	CSVDGQTDTEAFF
TRBD1	TRBV5-1	TRBJ2-3	NA	TGCGCCAGCAGCTATGGACAGGGCAGCACAGATACGCAGTATTTT	CASSYGQGSTDTQYF
NA	TRBV27	TRBJ2-7	NA	TGTGCCAGCAGTTTATTTTGGGAGGACGAGCAGTACTTC	CASSLFWEDEQYF
NA	TRBV5-1	TRBJ2-7	NA	TGCGCCAGCAGCTTGGTCGGAGGGTGGGGCCTCGAGCAGTACTTC	CASSLVGGWGLEQYF
NA	TRBV4-3	TRBJ1-1	few	TGCGCCAGCAGCCAAGTCGCGAGCACTGAAGCTTTCTTT	CASSQVASTEAFF
TRBD1	TRBV10-3	TRBJ1-2	NA	TGTGCCATCAGTGACGGGGGGACAGCGCACCCCTGGGACTATGGCTACACCTTC	CAISDGGTAHPWDYGYTF
NA	TRBV11-2	TRBJ1-1	NA	TGTGCCAGCAGCTTAATGCCGACAGCCCCTGAAGCTTTCTTT	CASSLMPTAPEAFF
TRBD1	TRBV6-1	TRBJ2-7	NA	TGTGCCAGCAGCCCGGGACAGGACGACTACGAGCAGTACTTC	CASSPGQDDYEQYF
NA	TRBV9	TRBJ2-2	NA	TGTGCCAGCAGCGTAGGAGACGTGCGGGGGGAGCTGTTTTTT	CASSVGDVRGELFF
NA	TRBV5-5	TRBJ1-1	NA	TGTGCCAGCAGCTTGGCTCCGGGGACTGAAGCTTTCTTT	CASSLAPGTEAFF
NA	TRBV9	TRBJ2-2	NA	TGTGCCAGCAGCCTAGGGGGTTTCGGGGAGCTGTTTTTT	CASSLGGFGELFF
NA	TRBV7-6	TRBJ2-7	NA	TGTGCCAGCAGCTTGGGACCGACATCTAGGAACGAGCAGTACTTC	CASSLGPTSRNEQYF
TRBD1	TRBV3-1/TRBV3-2	TRBJ1-2	NA	TGTGCCAGCAGCCAAGCAGGACTTGCAGGGGGGCCCTCCTATGGCTACACCTTC	CASSQAGLAGGPSYGYTF
NA	TRBV12-3/TRBV12-4	TRBJ1-4	NA	TGTGCCAGCAGTTCCCCCCTCTATGAAAAACTGTTTTTT	CASSSPLYEKLFF
TRBD1	TRBV28	TRBJ1-6	few	TGTGCCAGCAGTTTTTTGTGGACAGGACTTAATTCACCCCTCCACTTT	CASSFLWTGLNSPLHF
TRBD1	TRBV6-5	TRBJ1-1	NA	TGTGCCAGCACCTACGACAGGGGTGGTAGCACTGAAGCTTTCTTT	CASTYDRGGSTEAFF